This T cell receptor (beta chain) was observed in a study of OX40 agonist ivuxolimab in advanced cancers. The table came from immunoSEQ multiplex PCR; TCRdb's copy has only in-frame clones and leaves some out. The data hold 35,000 to 45,000 clones, with 60% to 85% observed a single time. Broader study findings: Low normalized T-cell clonal expansion also characterized some of the nonresponders. Still undetermined is the antigen specificity of the expanded peripheral T cells.

Trimming took off 2 bases at V and 2 bases at J, with 7 bases between the two ends. CDR1 is MDHEN, CDR2 SYDVKM, per germline. The CDR3 totals 13 residues. As regards this clone: The target antigen is unknown.

The chain carries TRBV28 and TRBJ2-7, with D tentatively TRBD2 (6 bases). The TCR sequence derives from an adult with an advanced solid tumor such as melanoma, head and neck, liver or kidney cancer. The input for sequencing was CD4+ or CD8+ T cells sorted from blood, taken in a trial of the OX40 agonist ivuxolimab. The CDR3 protein is CASSLAGTYEQYF. As DNA, the CDR3 is TGTGCCAGCAGTTTAGCGGGGACCTACGAGCAGTACTTC.